These 29 T cell receptor beta chains share one sample of origin, sequenced in a study of molecular identifiers for immune sequencing clone quantification. MiXCR was run by TCRdb on the PCR reads, yielding one entry per CDR3 protein. This table holds roughly 320,000 distinct CDR3 sequences, roughly a quarter found once. Input material: naive CD8+ T cells from blood, with Jurkat cell RNA spiked in. Subset noted: FACS-sorted CD8+CD4-CCR7+CD45RA+ naive T cells. The receptors derive from a human donor in good health. Some libraries in this study had Jurkat cell RNA spiked in.

This sequence joins TRBV4-3 and TRBJ1-2; maybe TRBD1 (5 bases). V gave up 0 bases and J gave up 0 bases, with 14 bases separating them. Germline V CDR1 and CDR2: LGHNA, YSLEER. This CDR3 region has 17 residues. In nucleotides, the CDR3 is TGCGCCAGCAGCCAAGACGCGCGGGGAGGGGCTAACTATGGCTACACCTTC. Residues: CASSQDARGGANYGYTF.

This clonotype was detected ten times or more. CDR3 in DNA: TGTGCCAGCAGTGTGACAGGGGTCCACGAGCAGTACTTC. Its translation: CASSVTGVHEQYF. The rearrangement joins TRBV28 to TRBJ2-7; 8 positions match TRBD1. The CDR3 loop spans 13 amino acids. The germline gives CDR1 MDHEN, CDR2 SYDVKM. Trimming at V came to 5 bases and at J to 5 bases, leaving 5 bases not matched to a gene.

The sample holds many counts of this clonotype. The chain is built from TRBV12-3 or TRBV12-4 and TRBJ2-3; 9 positions agree with TRBD2. V was clipped by 5 bases and J by 14 bases; unmatched bases: 8. The CDR3 length is 12 residues. The CDR3, as DNA: TGTGCCAGCAGTCCGCAGCGGGGGGTCGGGTATTTT. It encodes CASSPQRGVGYF.

This clonotype was seen at least ten times. The J gene is TRBJ2-3, the V gene TRBV7-2; the D gene is possibly TRBD1 (6 bases). Deletions cut 6 bases from V and 4 bases from J, with 11 bases between. There are 13 residues in the CDR3. CDR1 is SGHTA, CDR2 FQGNSA, per germline. CDR3 loop: CASSFGGPDTQYF. DNA for the CDR3: TGTGCCAGCAGTTTTGGGGGCCCAGATACGCAGTATTTT. Looking up the rest from reference TRBV7-2 and TRBJ2-3 gives the full variable domain: GAGVSQSPSNKVTEKGKDVELRCDPISGHTALYWYRQSLGQGLEFLIYFQGNSAPDKSGLPSDRFSAERTGGSVSTLTIQRTQQEDSAVYLCASSFGGPDTQYFGPGTRLTVL.

Regarding this clonotype: A much larger clone lies one base from this, so it may be a read error. The chain uses TRBV7-9 and TRBJ1-3; 8 bases agree with TRBD1. Germline-derived CDR1 and CDR2 are SEHNR and FQNEAQ (reference sequence). The CDR3 covers 17 residues. The CDR3 sequence is CASSPRTGTEPGTTIYF. CDR3 coding DNA: TGTGCCAGCAGCCCCCGGACAGGGACGGAACCTGGAACCACCATATATTTT.

This clonotype has only a few counts. The chain is built from TRBV2 and TRBJ2-2, with no clear D. The CDR3 is 16 amino acids. V lost 7 bases, J lost 3 bases, and 18 bases lay in between. The V gene's germline CDR1 is SNHLY and CDR2 FYNNEI. As DNA, the CDR3 is TGTGCCAGCACCGAAGATTTGGGCAGATACACCGGGGAGCTGTTTTTT. Residues: CASTEDLGRYTGELFF.

The chain links TRBV12-3 or TRBV12-4 to TRBJ2-7; D is perhaps TRBD2 (6 bases). V gave up 8 bases and J gave up 7 bases, with 18 bases separating them. CDR3 length: 13 amino acids. The chain's CDR3 is CASGTLSSGEQYF. The CDR3 bases are TGTGCCAGCGGGACTCTTTCATCGGGGGAGCAGTACTTC.

The chain links TRBV13 to TRBJ2-7; 9 positions agree with TRBD2. V shed 1 base, J shed 7 bases, and the junction held 8 bases outside the gene matches. Germline assignment: CDR1 PRHDT and CDR2 FYEKMQ (reference sequence). The CDR3 is 15 residues long. The CDR3 loop is CASSLDGSGSREQYF. DNA of the CDR3: TGTGCCAGCAGCTTAGATGGTAGCGGGAGCCGGGAGCAGTACTTC.

The sample holds a few counts of this clonotype. V usage is TRBV12-3 or TRBV12-4 and J usage is TRBJ2-2; no clear D gene. V was trimmed by 7 bases and J by 4 bases, leaving 10 bases between them. CDR3 length: 13 residues. CDR3 amino acids: CASTLAFTGELFF. The CDR3 DNA reads as TGTGCCAGCACCTTGGCCTTCACCGGGGAGCTGTTTTTT.

This clonotype was counted at least ten times. The chain is built from TRBV9 and TRBJ2-2, with TRBD1 matching over 7 bases. There are 15 residues in the CDR3. Per germline, CDR1 SGDLS and CDR2 YYNGEE. V lost 3 bases and J lost 5; bases outside the gene matches: 7. The CDR3 protein is CASSGAGGGTGELFF. The CDR3 region has the DNA TGTGCCAGCAGCGGGGCAGGGGGTGGAACCGGGGAGCTGTTTTTT.

Of note for this clonotype: An end of the junction does not agree with germline; a read error may underlie this. The chain recombines TRBV6-2 or TRBV6-3 with TRBJ1-1, with D maybe TRBD1 (6 bases). Germline CDR1 reads MNHEY; CDR2 reads SVGEGT. This CDR3 comprises 14 residues. The chain's CDR3 is CASSWTDTNTEDFF. Here the CDR3 DNA reads TGTGCCAGCAGTTGGACAGATACAAACACTGAAGATTTCTTT.

This clonotype has ten or more counts. The chain has TRBV27 and TRBJ2-3; 8 nucleotides line up with TRBD1. Losses at the gene ends were 10 bases for V and 1 base for J; bases not matched to a gene: 13. CDR1 is MNHEY and CDR2 is SMNVEV in the germline V gene (reference sequence). The CDR3 runs to 16 residues. CDR3 in DNA: TGTGCCACCCTAACGCAGGGGGCGTTGGGCACAGATACGCAGTATTTT. Translation gives CATLTQGALGTDTQYF.

The rearrangement uses TRBV3-1 and TRBJ1-1; D unresolved. V was pared by 1 base and J by 0 bases, with 18 bases between. The CDR3 sequence is 18 residues long. Germline assignment: CDR1 LGHDT and CDR2 YNNKEL (reference sequence). DNA for the CDR3: TGTGCCAGCAGCCAAGGTTTTGGTCGCAGTAGAATGAACACTGAAGCTTTCTTT. As protein: CASSQGFGRSRMNTEAFF.

This clonotype showed up just a few times. CDR3 DNA: TGTGCCTGGAGTCCTACACGCTACGAGCAGTACTTC. Translation: CAWSPTRYEQYF. The chain couples TRBV30 to TRBJ2-7; D gene uncertain. Trimming left V 2 bases short and J 3 bases short, with 8 bases between. The germline gives CDR1 GTSNPN, CDR2 SVGIG (reference sequence). This CDR3 region has 12 residues.

V usage is TRBV15 and J usage is TRBJ2-7; D is unresolved. The CDR3 length is 13 residues. V was clipped by 0 bases and J by 10 bases, with 13 bases between them. In germline, CDR1 is LNHNV, CDR2 YYDKDF (reference sequence). CDR3 bases: TGTGCCACCAGCAGAGATTTCGGCGGTGAACAGTACTTC. It translates to CATSRDFGGEQYF.

This chain joins TRBV28 and TRBJ1-5; unclear D gene. CDR1 is MDHEN, CDR2 SYDVKM, per germline. V gave up 6 bases and J gave up 1 base, with 13 bases separating them. The CDR3 extends over 15 amino acids. The CDR3 bases are TGTGCCAGCAGCCGCCCGGGCGGAAGCAATCAGCCCCAGCATTTT. Translating it yields CASSRPGGSNQPQHF.

About this clonotype: A much larger clone lies a single base off, so this may be a read error. The chain employs TRBV7-2 and TRBJ1-5; a weak D match, TRBD1 (6 bases). There are 14 residues in the CDR3. From germline, CDR1 is SGHTA and CDR2 FQGNSA. CDR3: CASSLRDTNQPHHF. The CDR3 DNA reads as TGTGCCAGCAGCTTAAGGGACACCAATCAGCCCCACCATTTT.

In nucleotides, the CDR3 is TGTGCCAGCAGTTCCACAGGACAGGGTATGAACACCGGGGAGCTGTTTTTT. Amino acids: CASSSTGQGMNTGELFF. This chain uses TRBV28 with TRBJ2-2; 8 bases line up with TRBD1. This CDR3 has 17 amino acids. Per germline, CDR1 MDHEN and CDR2 SYDVKM. The junction had 8 bases not matched to a gene; V was cut back by 4 bases and J by 1 base.

J is TRBJ2-7 and V is TRBV20-1; weak D call: TRBD2 (6 bases). The germline CDR1 and CDR2 sequences are DFQATT and SNEGSKA (reference sequence). The CDR3 loop spans 14 amino acids. Trimming shortened V by 1 base and J by 2 bases, and 12 bases separated the two germline ends. The CDR3 loop reads CSARAAGLAYEQYF. CDR3 nucleotides: TGCAGTGCTAGAGCTGCGGGGTTGGCCTACGAGCAGTACTTC.

This clonotype was seen many times. The V call is TRBV12-3 or TRBV12-4, the J call TRBJ1-1; D not resolved. The length of the CDR3 is 14 residues. The V and J ends lost 5 bases and 2 bases respectively, with 12 bases between them. The CDR3 sequence: CASSIRTVNTEAFF. The CDR3 nucleotides are TGTGCCAGCAGTATCCGGACGGTTAACACTGAAGCTTTCTTT.

At least ten counts were recorded for this clonotype. CDR3 bases: TGTGCCAGCACCTCAACAGGGGGCCCCAACTATGGCTACACCTTC. Amino acid sequence: CASTSTGGPNYGYTF. This chain joins TRBV2 and TRBJ1-2; 9 nucleotides line up with TRBD1. Germline lookup yields CDR1 SNHLY and CDR2 FYNNEI. This CDR3 is built from 15 residues. V lost 7 bases, J lost 2 bases, and 8 bases stayed unmatched.

The rearrangement joins TRBV4-3 to TRBJ2-1; TRBD1 matches at 10 bases. This CDR3 contains 15 residues. Trimming took 2 bases from V and 9 from J; bases not matched to a gene: 7. Germline assignment: CDR1 LGHNA and CDR2 YSLEER. Here the CDR3 reads CASSQRQGAPSEQFF. The CDR3 DNA is TGCGCCAGCAGCCAAAGACAGGGGGCACCCAGTGAGCAGTTCTTC.

This clonotype was counted ten times or more. The V gene is TRBV29-1, the J gene TRBJ2-7; 9 bases are shared with TRBD1. V lost 6 bases to trimming and J lost 2 bases; unmatched junction nucleotides: 5. The CDR3 sequence is 13 residues long. Germline CDR1 SQVTM, CDR2 ANQGSEA. CDR3 nucleotide sequence: TGCAGCGTGAGGGACAGGGACACCTACGAGCAGTACTTC. Amino acids: CSVRDRDTYEQYF.

This chain connects TRBV20-1 to TRBJ2-2, with D perhaps TRBD1 or TRBD2 (7 bases each). This CDR3 is 18 amino acids long. The germline gives CDR1 DFQATT, CDR2 SNEGSKA (reference sequence). Trimming took off 1 base at V and 1 base at J, with 19 bases between the two ends. CDR3 residues: CSARAPGTAGLNTGELFF. For the CDR3, the DNA is TGCAGTGCTAGAGCCCCAGGGACAGCGGGATTGAACACCGGGGAGCTGTTTTTT.

This clonotype was counted only a few times. A junction end diverges from the germline sequence, so it may reflect a read error. The chain combines TRBV6-6 with TRBJ2-7, with TRBD2 as a possible D gene (6 bases). Germline assignment: CDR1 MNHNY and CDR2 SVGAGI (reference sequence). This CDR3 has 14 residues. In nucleotides, the CDR3 is TGTGCCGGCAGTTACTCGGGGGTTTACTACGAGCAGTACTTC. This gives the protein CAGSYSGVYYEQYF.

In its sample, this clonotype was seen a few times. The chain recombines TRBV6-6 with TRBJ2-5; D gene uncertain. CDR3 length equals 14 residues. V gave up 10 bases and J gave up 5 bases, with 20 bases separating them. Germline CDR1 MNHNY, CDR2 SVGAGI (reference sequence). Here the CDR3 reads CATTTPNAGETQYF. The DNA of the CDR3 is TGTGCCACCACAACCCCGAATGCCGGGGAGACCCAGTACTTC.

This clonotype was detected ten times or more. V is TRBV28 and J is TRBJ2-7; D not certain. CDR3 length equals 14 residues. CDR1 and CDR2 from the germline V gene are MDHEN and SYDVKM. The V gene lost 4 bases and the J gene lost 2 bases, with 12 bases spanning the gap. The CDR3: CASSYPGTAYEQYF. CDR3 coding DNA: TGTGCCAGCAGTTACCCGGGCACGGCCTACGAGCAGTACTTC. The full variable domain, rest sourced from reference TRBV28 and TRBJ2-7, is DVKVTQSSRYLVKRTGEKVFLECVQDMDHENMFWYRQDPGLGLRLIYFSYDVKMKEKGDIPEGYSVSREKKERFSLILESASTNQTSMYLCASSYPGTAYEQYFGPGTRLTVT.

This clonotype was observed many times. The rearrangement joins TRBV28 to TRBJ1-5; 7 bases line up with TRBD1. The V gene's germline CDR1 is MDHEN and CDR2 SYDVKM. Trimming took 6 bases from V and 4 from J; bases not matched to a gene: 9. The CDR3 is 15 amino acids. CDR3 region: CASRAGTAINQPQHF. The CDR3 DNA sequence: TGTGCCAGCAGGGCCGGGACAGCGATTAATCAGCCCCAGCATTTT.

Ten or more counts support this clonotype. The genes are TRBV5-1 and TRBJ1-1, with 7 bases matching TRBD1. The CDR3 is made up of 14 amino acids. Germline V lookup: CDR1 SGHRS, CDR2 YFSETQ. V gave up 3 bases and J gave up 6 bases; unmatched junction bases: 8. In DNA form, the CDR3 reads TGCGCCAGCAGCTCGACTTTAGGACAGGCTGAAGCTTTCTTT. As protein: CASSSTLGQAEAFF.